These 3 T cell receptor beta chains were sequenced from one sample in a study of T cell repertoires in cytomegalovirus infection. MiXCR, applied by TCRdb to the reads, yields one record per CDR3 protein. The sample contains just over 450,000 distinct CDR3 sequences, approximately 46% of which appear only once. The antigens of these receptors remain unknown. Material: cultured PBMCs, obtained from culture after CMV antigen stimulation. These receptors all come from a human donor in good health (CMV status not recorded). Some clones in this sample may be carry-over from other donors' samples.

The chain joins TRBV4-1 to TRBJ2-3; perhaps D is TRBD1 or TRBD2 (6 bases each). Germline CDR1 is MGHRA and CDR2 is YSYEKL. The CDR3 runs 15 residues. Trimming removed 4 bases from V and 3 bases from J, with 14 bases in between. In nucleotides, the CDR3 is TGCGCCAGCAGCCCCGAGGCGGGACATACAGATACGCAGTATTTT. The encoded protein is CASSPEAGHTDTQYF.

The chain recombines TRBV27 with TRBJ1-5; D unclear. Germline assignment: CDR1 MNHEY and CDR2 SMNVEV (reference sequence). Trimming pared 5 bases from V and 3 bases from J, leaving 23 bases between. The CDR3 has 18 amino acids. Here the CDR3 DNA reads TGTGCCAGCAGTCCCAAACTCCCGGCGGGCATAGACAATCAGCCCCAGCATTTT. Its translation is CASSPKLPAGIDNQPQHF.

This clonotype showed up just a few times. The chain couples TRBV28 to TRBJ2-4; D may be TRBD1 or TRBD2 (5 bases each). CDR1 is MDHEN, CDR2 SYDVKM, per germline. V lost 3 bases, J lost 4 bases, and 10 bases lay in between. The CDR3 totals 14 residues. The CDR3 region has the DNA TGTGCCAGCAGTTTGAGGTGGGGGAAAAACATTCAGTACTTC. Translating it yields CASSLRWGKNIQYF.